The clone carrying this TCR beta chain was seen a handful of times. Its specificity is unknown. The protocol was immunoSEQ multiplex PCR, while the TCRdb copy is restricted to in-frame clones and leaves out a portion. The sample holds fewer than 150,000 clones, around nine tenths seen once. This sample stems from a study of T cell responses to AZD1222 COVID-19 vaccine. Overall study results and limits: Recipients of AZD1222 seropositive at baseline numbered only 5 to 7.

Trimming removed 2 bases at V and 3 bases at J, with 16 bases between. The CDR3 is made up of 16 amino acids. CDR1 is MDHEN and CDR2 is SYDVKM in the germline V gene. The chain employs TRBV28 and TRBJ1-1; possible D gene TRBD1, 6 bases. The receptor comes from an adult in good health. This specimen consisted of peripheral blood, obtained on day 0 of AZD1222 vaccination. The CDR3 here is CASSLPAGAGYTEAFF. DNA of the CDR3: TGTGCCAGCAGTTTACCGGCAGGGGCCGGGTACACTGAAGCTTTCTTT.